Detailed here is one TCR beta chain. This entry is derived from a study of blood T cell repertoires in COVID-19. Overall study: Collection of acute and convalescent COVID-19 samples took place in the United States, Italy and Spain. Nucleic acid was either cDNA or gDNA, and it came from T cells, B-cell-depleted T cells, or PBMCs.

Trimming took off 5 bases at V and 6 bases at J, with 11 bases between the two ends. This CDR3 contains 13 residues. In the authors' workflow: Counts of nucleated cells, estimated from reference gene primer amplification, were obtained. Produced via immunoSEQ multiplex PCR; TCRdb's table is partial and in-frame only. Clonal size and the V and J genes are those of that table, whereas D and trimming came from the DNA. The repertoire includes around 70,000 clones, roughly 91% of them detected once, and about 0.56% sits in the top ten. Specimen: peripheral blood. The chain employs TRBV12-3 or TRBV12-4 and TRBJ1-5; D unresolved. The sequence was collected from a man in his 60s with acute or convalescent COVID-19. The CDR3: CASSPSGFQPQHF. CDR3 DNA sequence: TGTGCCAGCAGTCCGTCCGGGTTTCAGCCCCAGCATTTT.